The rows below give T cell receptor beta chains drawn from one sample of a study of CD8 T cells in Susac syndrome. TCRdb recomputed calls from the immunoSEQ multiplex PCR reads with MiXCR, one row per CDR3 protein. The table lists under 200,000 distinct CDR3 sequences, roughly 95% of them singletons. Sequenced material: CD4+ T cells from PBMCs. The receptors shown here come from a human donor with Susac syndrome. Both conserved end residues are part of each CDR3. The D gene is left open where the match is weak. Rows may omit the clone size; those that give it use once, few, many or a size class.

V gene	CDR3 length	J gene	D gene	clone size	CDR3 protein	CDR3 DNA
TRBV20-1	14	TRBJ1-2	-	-	CSVLDEWGIYGYTF	TGCAGTGTCCTAGACGAATGGGGCATCTATGGCTACACCTTC
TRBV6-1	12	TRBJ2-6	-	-	CASSGGANVLTF	TGTGCCAGCAGTGGTGGGGCCAACGTCCTGACTTTC
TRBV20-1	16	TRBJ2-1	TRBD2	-	CSAKRLSGRRDNEQFF	TGCAGTGCTAAACGACTGAGCGGGAGGAGAGACAATGAGCAGTTCTTC
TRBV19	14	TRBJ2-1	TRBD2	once	CATMTSGLLNEQFF	TGTGCCACTATGACTAGCGGGCTTTTAAATGAGCAGTTCTTC
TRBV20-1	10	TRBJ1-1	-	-	CSAGEPEAFF	TGCAGTGCAGGGGAGCCTGAAGCTTTCTTT
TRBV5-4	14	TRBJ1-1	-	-	CASSLAGANTEAFF	TGTGCCAGCAGCTTGGCAGGGGCCAACACTGAAGCTTTCTTT
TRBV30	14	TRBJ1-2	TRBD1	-	CAWGNMGQAHGYTF	TGTGCCTGGGGCAATATGGGACAGGCCCATGGCTACACCTTC
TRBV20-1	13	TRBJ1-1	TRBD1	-	CSLNHRGDTEAFF	TGCAGTCTCAACCACAGGGGGGACACTGAAGCTTTCTTT
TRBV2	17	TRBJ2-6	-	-	CASSSTSRGPGANVLTF	TGTGCCAGCAGTAGCACTTCCCGGGGCCCTGGGGCCAACGTCCTGACTTTC
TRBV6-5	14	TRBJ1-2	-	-	CASSFGGINYGYTF	TGTGCCAGCAGTTTCGGCGGGATTAACTATGGCTACACCTTC
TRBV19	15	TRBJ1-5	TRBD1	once	CASSLTGGRDQPQHF	TGTGCCAGTAGCCTGACAGGGGGCCGTGATCAGCCCCAGCATTTT
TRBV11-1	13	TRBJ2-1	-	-	CAVQGRSSNEQFF	TGTGCCGTCCAGGGCCGAAGCTCCAATGAGCAGTTCTTC
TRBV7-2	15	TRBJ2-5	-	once	CASTRTRGGQETQYF	TGTGCCAGCACCCGGACTAGAGGGGGACAAGAGACCCAGTACTTC
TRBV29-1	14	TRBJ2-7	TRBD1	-	CSVNSGTGGYEQYF	TGCAGCGTTAATTCCGGGACAGGGGGCTACGAGCAGTACTTC
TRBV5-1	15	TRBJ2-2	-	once	CASSLRGSNTGELFF	TGCGCCAGCAGCTTGCGGGGCTCGAACACCGGGGAGCTGTTTTTT
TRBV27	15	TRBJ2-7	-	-	CASTSAGAETYEQYF	TGTGCCAGCACCTCAGCAGGGGCCGAAACCTACGAGCAGTACTTC
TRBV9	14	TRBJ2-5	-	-	CASSVGPDQETQYF	TGTGCCAGCAGCGTAGGCCCCGATCAAGAGACCCAGTACTTC
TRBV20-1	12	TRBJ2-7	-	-	CSARDGPTEQYF	TGCAGTGCTAGAGATGGTCCGACCGAGCAGTACTTC
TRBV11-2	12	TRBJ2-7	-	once	CASSLDKYEQYF	TGTGCCAGCAGCTTAGACAAATACGAGCAGTACTTC
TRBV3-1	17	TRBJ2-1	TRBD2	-	CASSQGALAGAHNEQFF	TGTGCCAGCAGCCAAGGCGCGCTAGCGGGGGCTCACAATGAGCAGTTCTTC
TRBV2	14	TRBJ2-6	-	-	CASQETSGANVLTF	TGTGCCAGCCAGGAAACCTCTGGGGCCAACGTCCTGACTTTC
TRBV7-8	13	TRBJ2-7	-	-	CASSSYLTYEQYF	TGTGCCAGCAGCTCCTATCTTACCTACGAGCAGTACTTC
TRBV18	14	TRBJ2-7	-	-	CASSQSDSGNEQYF	TGTGCCAGCTCCCAAAGCGATTCCGGGAACGAGCAGTACTTC
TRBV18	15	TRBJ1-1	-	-	CASSSRMGGDTEAFF	TGTGCCAGCTCATCAAGGATGGGGGGGGACACTGAAGCTTTCTTT
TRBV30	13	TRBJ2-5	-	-	CAWSVGASETQYF	TGTGCCTGGAGTGTAGGTGCCTCCGAGACCCAGTACTTC
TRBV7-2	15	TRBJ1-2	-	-	CASRQLRVLGDGYTF	TGTGCCAGCAGGCAACTCAGGGTCTTAGGGGATGGCTACACCTTC
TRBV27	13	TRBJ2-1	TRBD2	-	CASSLGTSGEQFF	TGTGCCAGCAGCCTGGGAACTAGCGGTGAGCAGTTCTTC
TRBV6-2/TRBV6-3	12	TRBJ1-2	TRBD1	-	CASRPTGQGYTF	TGTGCCAGCAGGCCGACAGGGCAAGGCTACACCTTC
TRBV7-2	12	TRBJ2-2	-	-	CASTVTGGELFF	TGTGCCAGCACGGTAACGGGAGGGGAGCTGTTTTTT
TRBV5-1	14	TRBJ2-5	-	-	CASSSAGQQETQYF	TGCGCCAGCAGCTCAGCGGGACAGCAAGAGACCCAGTACTTC
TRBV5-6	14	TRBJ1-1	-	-	CASSLNTRGTEAFF	TGTGCCAGCAGCTTGAACACGCGGGGGACTGAAGCTTTCTTT
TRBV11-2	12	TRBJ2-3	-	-	CASRLEGDTQYF	TGTGCCAGCAGGTTAGAGGGGGATACGCAGTATTTT
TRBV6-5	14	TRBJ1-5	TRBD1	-	CASSSTGPRQPQHF	TGTGCCAGCAGTTCGACAGGGCCAAGACAGCCCCAGCATTTT
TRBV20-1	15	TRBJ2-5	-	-	CSARPIAGSIETQYF	TGCAGTGCTAGACCTATCGCCGGGAGTATAGAGACCCAGTACTTC
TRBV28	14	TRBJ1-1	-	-	CASTPVGGWTEAFF	TGTGCCAGCACTCCAGTGGGGGGATGGACTGAAGCTTTCTTT
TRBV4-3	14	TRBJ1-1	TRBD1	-	CASSQGQGFGEAFF	TGCGCCAGCAGCCAGGGACAGGGCTTCGGTGAAGCTTTCTTT
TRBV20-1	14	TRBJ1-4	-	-	CSARGDNGNEKLFF	TGCAGTGCTAGAGGGGACAACGGTAATGAAAAACTGTTTTTT
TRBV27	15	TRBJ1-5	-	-	CASSGDGGINQPQHF	TGTGCCAGCAGTGGGGACGGAGGGATCAATCAGCCCCAGCATTTT
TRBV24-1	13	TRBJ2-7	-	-	CATSEFPTSEQYF	TGTGCCACCAGTGAATTCCCCACGTCGGAGCAGTACTTC
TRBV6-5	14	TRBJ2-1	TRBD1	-	CASSARDRGGGQFF	TGTGCCAGCAGTGCCCGGGACAGGGGAGGTGGGCAGTTCTTC
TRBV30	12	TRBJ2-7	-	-	CAWSAGFYEQYF	TGTGCCTGGTCGGCGGGGTTTTACGAGCAGTACTTC
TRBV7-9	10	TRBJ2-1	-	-	CASSLVQQFF	TGTGCCAGCAGCTTAGTCCAGCAGTTCTTC
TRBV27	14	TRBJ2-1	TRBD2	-	CASSSGLAGTEQFF	TGTGCCAGCAGTTCTGGACTAGCGGGTACCGAGCAGTTCTTC
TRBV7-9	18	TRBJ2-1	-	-	CASSLDRKAVSKRNEQFF	TGTGCCAGCAGCTTAGACCGGAAAGCGGTCTCTAAGCGGAATGAGCAGTTCTTC
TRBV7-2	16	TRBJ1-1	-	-	CASSLVGSSVNTEAFF	TGTGCCAGCAGCTTAGTGGGTAGTTCGGTTAACACTGAAGCTTTCTTT
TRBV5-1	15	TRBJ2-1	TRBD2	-	CASSFTGTSTNEQFF	TGCGCCAGCAGCTTTACCGGGACTAGTACCAATGAGCAGTTCTTC
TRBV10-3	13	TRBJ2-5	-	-	CAISAPGGETQYF	TGTGCCATCAGTGCGCCTGGAGGTGAGACCCAGTACTTC
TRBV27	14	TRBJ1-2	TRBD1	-	CASSLRGQGPGYTF	TGTGCCAGCAGTTTACGGGGACAGGGTCCCGGCTACACCTTC
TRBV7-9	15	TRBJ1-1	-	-	CASSFPGTTDTEAFF	TGTGCCAGCAGCTTCCCAGGGACAACGGACACTGAAGCTTTCTTT
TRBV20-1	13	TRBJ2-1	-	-	CSVRARALNEQFF	TGCAGTGTCCGGGCCAGGGCCCTGAATGAGCAGTTCTTC
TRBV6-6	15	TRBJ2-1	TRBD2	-	CASSRQRGFHNEQFF	TGTGCCAGCAGCCGTCAGCGGGGGTTCCACAATGAGCAGTTCTTC
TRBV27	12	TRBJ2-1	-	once	CASSLRGIEQFF	TGTGCCAGCAGTCTCCGGGGGATTGAGCAGTTCTTC
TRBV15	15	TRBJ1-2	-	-	CATSRDLSGVYGYTF	TGTGCCACCAGCAGAGATCTTTCAGGGGTCTATGGCTACACCTTC
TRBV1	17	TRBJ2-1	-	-	CTSSQALTFVIYNEQFF	TGCACCAGCAGCCAAGCACTGACTTTTGTAATCTACAATGAGCAGTTCTTC
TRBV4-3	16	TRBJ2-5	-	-	CASSPGQVAAQETQYF	TGCGCCAGCAGCCCCGGGCAGGTAGCGGCCCAAGAGACCCAGTACTTC
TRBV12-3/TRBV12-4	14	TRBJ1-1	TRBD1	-	CASSLHRQGVEAFF	TGTGCCAGCAGTTTACACCGACAGGGGGTTGAAGCTTTCTTT
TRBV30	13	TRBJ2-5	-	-	CAWSVRDQETQYF	TGTGCCTGGAGTGTACGAGACCAAGAGACCCAGTACTTC
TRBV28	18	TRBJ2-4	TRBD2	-	CASSRRGLAGVAKNIQYF	TGTGCCAGCAGCCGTCGCGGACTAGCGGGAGTTGCCAAAAACATTCAGTACTTC
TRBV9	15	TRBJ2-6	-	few	CASSVAAAGANVLTF	TGTGCCAGCAGCGTAGCAGCTGCTGGGGCCAACGTCCTGACTTTC